The clone carrying this T cell receptor (beta chain) came up a few times. Its specificity is not known. The sample originates from a study of OX40 agonist ivuxolimab in advanced cancers. Study as a whole: Participants could have had prior anti-PD-1, anti-PD-L1 or anti-CTLA-4 therapy, and roughly 39% had some.

The data were produced by immunoSEQ multiplex PCR, yet TCRdb's version contains in-frame clones alone and is incomplete. This sample yields more than 40,000 clones, of which roughly 90% are seen a single time; 0.85% to 1.1% belongs to the top ten. Study findings and constraints: Expanded clones were, on average, more numerous in CD8+ T cells than in CD4+. The specificity for antigen of the expanded peripheral T cells was not determined.

The TCR comes from an adult with an advanced solid tumor such as melanoma, head and neck, liver or kidney cancer. Sequences were derived from CD4+ or CD8+ T cells sorted from blood, sampled in a trial of the OX40 agonist ivuxolimab.

The CDR3 loop is CASNRGYEQYF. CDR3 nucleotides: TGTGCCAGTAATAGGGGGTACGAGCAGTACTTC. The chain joins TRBV28 to TRBJ2-7; TRBD1 might be the D (6 bases). V lost 9 bases and J 4 bases, leaving 10 bases between the germline ends. Per germline, CDR1 MDHEN and CDR2 SYDVKM. CDR3 length equals 11 residues.